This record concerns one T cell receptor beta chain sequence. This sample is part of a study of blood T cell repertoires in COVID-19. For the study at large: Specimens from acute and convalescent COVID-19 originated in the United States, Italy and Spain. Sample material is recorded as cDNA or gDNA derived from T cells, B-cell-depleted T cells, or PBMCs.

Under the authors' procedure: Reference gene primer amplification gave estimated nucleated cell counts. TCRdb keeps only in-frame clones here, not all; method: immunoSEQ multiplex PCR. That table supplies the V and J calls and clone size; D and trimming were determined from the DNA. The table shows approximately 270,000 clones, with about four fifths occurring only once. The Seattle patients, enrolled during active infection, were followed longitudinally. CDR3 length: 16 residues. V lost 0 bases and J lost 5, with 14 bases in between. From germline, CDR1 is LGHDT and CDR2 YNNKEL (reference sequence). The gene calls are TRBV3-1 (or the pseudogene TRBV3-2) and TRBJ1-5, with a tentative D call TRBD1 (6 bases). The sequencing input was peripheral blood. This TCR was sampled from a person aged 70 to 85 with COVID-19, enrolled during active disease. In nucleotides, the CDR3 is TGTGCCAGCAGCCAAGATCTGCCCAGGGGATATCAGCCCCAGCATTTT. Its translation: CASSQDLPRGYQPQHF.